This T cell receptor beta chain was profiled in a study of cytomegalovirus exposure and HLA in healthy donors. Turning to the study itself: About 85 million unique TCR sequences came from HLA-typed donors in an early release. Broader study findings: A reported reduction in N-insertions relative to the approximately 640-donor mean was seen in an Asian-associated ancestry cluster in a later analysis. Most CMV-associated TCR beta chains were later found to appear HLA-restricted. Because they were indistinguishable, some V segments, including TRBV6-2 and TRBV6-3, were excluded.

This clone was recorded many times. Its antigen remains unknown. The CDR3 contains 14 residues. Germline-derived CDR1 and CDR2 are LGHNA and YSLEER. Trimming took 2 bases from V and 7 from J, leaving 9 bases between them. It was with 60 Vbeta and 13 Jbeta primers that the PCR ran. Data came from immunoSEQ multiplex PCR; TCRdb stores just in-frame clones and leaves some out. The sample lists about 140,000 clones, roughly four fifths seen once, with over 8.5% in the top ten. J is TRBJ1-6 and V is TRBV4-3; a possible D gene is TRBD1 (5 bases). This TCR derives from a woman between 50 and 59 years old in good health and CMV-seropositive. Source material: PBMCs. The CDR3 is CASSQQQENSPLHF. The CDR3 DNA is TGCGCCAGCAGCCAACAACAGGAAAATTCACCCCTCCACTTT.